The 29 T cell receptor beta chains listed next were all sequenced from one sample in a study of cytomegalovirus exposure and HLA in healthy donors. Researchers ran the PCR with 60 Vbeta and 13 Jbeta primers. Profiled with immunoSEQ multiplex PCR; TCRdb holds only in-frame clones, not every one. In the table there are 150,000 to 200,000 clones, 60% to 85% of which are singletons. Sequences were obtained from PBMCs. Receptors were obtained from a middle-aged woman in good health and CMV-seronegative.

The J gene is TRBJ2-5, the V gene TRBV4-1, with TRBD1 matching over 7 bases. Looked up from germline, CDR1 is MGHRA and CDR2 is YSYEKL. The CDR3 is 15 amino acids. V was clipped by 3 bases and J by 5 bases; unmatched bases: 9. The CDR3 protein is CASSQSAGTAETQYF. The CDR3 region has the DNA TGCGCCAGCAGCCAGAGCGCCGGGACAGCGGAGACCCAGTACTTC.

The chain has TRBV11-2 and TRBJ1-1; the D gene is possibly TRBD1 (5 bases). With 3 bases removed from V and 4 bases from J, the gap between germline ends came to 15 bases. The CDR3 loop spans 15 amino acids. Germline CDR1 and CDR2: SGHAT and FQNNGV. Here the CDR3 reads CASSLAGNGATEAFF. In nucleotides, the CDR3 is TGTGCCAGCAGCTTGGCAGGGAATGGGGCCACTGAAGCTTTCTTT.

The rearrangement links TRBV25-1 to TRBJ1-2; tentatively, D is TRBD1 (6 bases). CDR3 size: 15 residues. Deletions cut 7 bases from V and 8 bases from J, with 23 bases between. CDR1 and CDR2 from the germline V gene are MGHDK and SYGVNS. DNA for the CDR3: TGTGCCAGCACCAACCCGACATGGGGTACAGGGGGCTACACCTTC. Translation: CASTNPTWGTGGYTF.

This clone has a single count. This rearrangement joins TRBV5-1 to TRBJ1-1; tentative D call: TRBD1 (6 bases). This CDR3 has 14 amino acids. In germline, CDR1 is SGHRS, CDR2 YFSETQ. Trimming shortened V by 4 bases and J by 0 bases, and 10 bases separated the two germline ends. CDR3 sequence (DNA): TGCGCCAGCAGCCAGGACAGAATGAACACTGAAGCTTTCTTT. Protein sequence: CASSQDRMNTEAFF.

J is TRBJ1-2 and V is TRBV19; no clear D gene. V dropped 10 bases and J dropped 4 bases, with 22 bases sitting between them. The CDR3 runs to 15 residues. Germline V gene sequence: CDR1 LNHDA, CDR2 SQIVND (reference sequence). CDR3 DNA: TGTGCCACCTACGTAACAGAGACAATGAGCTATGGCTACACCTTC. Translated: CATYVTETMSYGYTF.

The table lists this clone with a count of one. V is TRBV18 and J is TRBJ1-4; D is ambiguous. The CDR3 runs to 15 residues. Germline V gene sequence: CDR1 KGHSH, CDR2 LQKENI. The V and J ends lost 2 bases and 3 bases respectively, with 10 bases between them. CDR3 sequence reads: CASSPSRGANEKLFF. CDR3 nucleotides: TGTGCCAGCTCACCAAGTCGGGGAGCTAATGAAAAACTGTTTTTT.

This chain links TRBV2 with TRBJ2-5; 7 bases are shared with TRBD1. Germline CDR1 reads SNHLY; CDR2 reads FYNNEI. Trimming at V came to 4 bases and at J to 1 base, leaving 3 bases not matched to a gene. CDR3 size: 14 residues. The DNA for the CDR3 is TGTGCCAGCAGTGCGGGACAGTTCCAAGAGACCCAGTACTTC. It encodes CASSAGQFQETQYF.

The V gene is TRBV6-5, the J gene TRBJ1-2; D not resolved. The CDR3 runs 12 residues. Germline V gene lookup returns CDR1 MNHEY and CDR2 SVGAGI. V lost 8 bases and J lost 8, with 15 bases in between. The DNA of the CDR3 is TGTGCCAGCTCTTTACACGGGGAAGGCTACACCTTC. It codes for CASSLHGEGYTF.

The V gene is TRBV4-2, the J gene TRBJ1-1; weak D call: TRBD1 (6 bases). The ends were cut back, 0 bases at V and 1 base at J, with 9 bases in the middle. The CDR3 contains 15 residues. CDR1 is LGHNA, CDR2 YNFKEQ, per germline. The DNA of the CDR3 is TGTGCCAGCAGCCAAGATCCCAGGGGGAACACTGAAGCTTTCTTT. Its protein product is CASSQDPRGNTEAFF.

CDR3 sequence (DNA): TGTGCCAGCAGCTTAGCTTACAGCATGAACACTGAAGCTTTCTTT. It codes for CASSLAYSMNTEAFF. This rearrangement joins TRBV7-8 to TRBJ1-1; the D is unclear. Germline V gives CDR1 SGHVS, CDR2 FQNEAQ. The CDR3 runs to 15 residues. Trimming removed 0 bases from V and 0 bases from J, with 8 bases in between.

The J gene is TRBJ2-7, the V gene TRBV11-2, with D possibly TRBD2 on 6 matching bases. Trimming took off 3 bases at V and 3 bases at J, with 18 bases between the two ends. The germline V gene encodes CDR1 SGHAT and CDR2 FQNNGV. The CDR3 sequence is 16 residues long. CDR3 coding DNA: TGTGCCAGCAGCTTCAGGACCGCCCGGGGAGGCTACGAGCAGTACTTC. Amino acid sequence: CASSFRTARGGYEQYF.

The chain has TRBV5-5 and TRBJ1-2, with D unclear. This CDR3 comprises 15 residues. CDR1 is SGHKS and CDR2 is YYEKEE in the germline V gene (reference sequence). V lost 4 bases and J 7 bases, leaving 20 bases between the germline ends. The CDR3 DNA follows: TGTGCCAGCAGCCCGACTGCCGGGCAAGGGAGTGGCTACACCTTC. Translating gives CASSPTAGQGSGYTF. Using reference TRBV5-5 and TRBJ1-2 for the parts outside the CDR3, the full variable domain is DAGVTQSPTHLIKTRGQQVTLRCSPISGHKSVSWYQQVLGQGPQFIFQYYEKEERGRGNFPDRFSARQFPNYSSELNVNALLLGDSALYLCASSPTAGQGSGYTFGSGTRLTVV.

This clone was recorded a few times. This chain links TRBV5-1 with TRBJ2-2, with 9 bases identical to TRBD2. The CDR3 sequence is 15 residues long. Germline V lookup: CDR1 SGHRS, CDR2 YFSETQ. V lost 3 bases, J lost 6 bases, and 6 bases stayed unmatched. CDR3 DNA sequence: TGCGCCAGCAGCTCGCGAGCGGGGGGCCCCGGGGAGCTGTTTTTT. Its protein product is CASSSRAGGPGELFF.

The chain links TRBV5-1 to TRBJ1-1, with D possibly TRBD1 on 6 matching bases. The V end lost 3 bases, the J end lost 5 bases, and 11 bases lay between the germline ends. CDR3 length: 13 amino acids. Per the germline V gene, CDR1 is SGHRS and CDR2 is YFSETQ. Here the CDR3 DNA reads TGCGCCAGCAGCTGGCAACAGGGAACTGAAGCTTTCTTT. Translation: CASSWQQGTEAFF.

The chain is built from TRBV6-6 and TRBJ2-1; no firm D call. Germline V lookup: CDR1 MNHNY, CDR2 SVGAGI (reference sequence). Deletions cut 0 bases from V and 15 bases from J, with 12 bases between. This CDR3 spans 12 amino acids. The CDR3 loop reads CASSYSSSVLFF. CDR3 DNA sequence: TGTGCCAGCAGTTACTCCTCTAGTGTGCTGTTCTTC.

The V gene is TRBV4-1, the J gene TRBJ2-2, with no clear D. The CDR3 runs to 13 residues. Trimming took 6 bases from V and 1 from J, leaving 6 bases between them. CDR1 MGHRA and CDR2 YSYEKL come from the germline V gene. The CDR3 nucleotides read TGCGCCAGCAGGGAGATGAACACCGGGGAGCTGTTTTTT. The encoded protein is CASREMNTGELFF.

The chain recombines TRBV10-1 with TRBJ2-2; 12 bases match TRBD2. Germline CDR1 is WNHNN and CDR2 is SYGVQD (reference sequence). The CDR3 runs to 15 residues. V trimming: 10 bases; J trimming: 4 bases; junction bases outside the gene matches: 7. CDR3 residues: CATSMGLAGTGELFF. DNA of the CDR3: TGCGCCACCTCGATGGGACTAGCGGGCACCGGGGAGCTGTTTTTT.

The rearrangement uses TRBV2 and TRBJ1-5; possible D gene TRBD1, 5 bases. The germline V gene has CDR1 SNHLY and CDR2 FYNNEI. Trimming removed 3 bases at V and 0 bases at J, with 9 bases between. The CDR3 length is 15 residues. The CDR3 bases are TGTGCCAGCAGTGAGCGGGGCCATAGCAATCAGCCCCAGCATTTT. Its protein product is CASSERGHSNQPQHF.

This CDR3 reads CASSLDSPYEQYF. CDR3 in DNA: TGTGCCAGCAGCTTAGATAGCCCCTACGAGCAGTACTTC. The V gene is TRBV11-1, the J gene TRBJ2-7; D is unclear. Germline V gene sequence: CDR1 SGHAT, CDR2 FQDESV (reference sequence). Trimming took 1 base from V and 2 from J, leaving 6 bases between them. This CDR3 has 13 amino acids.

This chain joins TRBV27 and TRBJ1-3; no definite D call. The CDR3 covers 15 residues. Per germline, CDR1 MNHEY and CDR2 SMNVEV (reference sequence). V lost 2 bases, J lost 2 bases, and 10 bases lay in between. The DNA of the CDR3 is TGTGCCAGCAGTTTAAGGTCGACTGCTGGAAACACCATATATTTT. Translating gives CASSLRSTAGNTIYF.

The sample holds one count of this clone. This chain joins TRBV2 and TRBJ2-1; 9 bases agree with TRBD2. The germline V gene encodes CDR1 SNHLY and CDR2 FYNNEI. This CDR3 region has 16 residues. J gave up 16 bases and V 6 bases, and 22 bases lay outside the gene matches. CDR3 loop: CASRPPRLQRGATRFF. CDR3 sequence (DNA): TGTGCCAGCAGGCCCCCCCGACTACAGCGGGGGGCAACCCGCTTCTTC.

This chain links TRBV27 with TRBJ2-6, with TRBD1 matching over 12 bases. Germline CDR1 is MNHEY and CDR2 is SMNVEV (reference sequence). This CDR3 is 20 amino acids long. V lost 1 base, J lost 1 base, and 8 bases stayed unmatched. CDR3 nucleotide sequence: TGTGCCAGCAGTTTATATGGGCCGGGACAGGGGGCGTCTGGGGCCAACGTCCTGACTTTC. It is translated as CASSLYGPGQGASGANVLTF.

The chain couples TRBV6-6 to TRBJ1-4; 7 bases are shared with TRBD1. Germline lookup yields CDR1 MNHNY and CDR2 SVGAGI (reference sequence). With V trimmed by 6 bases and J by 8 bases, 12 bases remained unmatched. CDR3 length: 15 residues. The CDR3 coding sequence is TGTGCCAGCAGCAGCGGGAGGGGGCAGGGGGAAAAACTGTTTTTT. Protein: CASSSGRGQGEKLFF.

This chain links TRBV7-6 with TRBJ2-2; D is perhaps TRBD2 (6 bases). The V end lost 5 bases, the J end lost 7 bases, and 11 bases lay between the germline ends. This CDR3 has 13 amino acids. CDR1 is SGHVS and CDR2 is FNYEAQ in the germline V gene. This chain's CDR3 is CASSPRDFGELFF. The CDR3 nucleotides are TGTGCCAGCAGCCCCCGGGACTTCGGGGAGCTGTTTTTT.

V usage is TRBV11-2 and J usage is TRBJ1-2; 7 nucleotides agree with TRBD1. V shed 0 bases and J 8 bases; nucleotides not matched to a gene: 3. Germline V CDR1 and CDR2: SGHAT, FQNNGV. CDR3 length: 13 amino acids. The CDR3 loop reads CASSLDRGQGYTF. DNA of the CDR3: TGTGCCAGCAGCTTAGATAGGGGGCAGGGCTACACCTTC.

This clone turned up a few times. V is TRBV18 and J is TRBJ1-2, with D maybe TRBD1 (6 bases). The CDR3 sequence is 13 residues long. Germline CDR1 and CDR2: KGHSH and LQKENI. The germline V and J ends were trimmed by 5 bases and 2 bases, with 9 bases remaining between them. CDR3 coding DNA: TGTGCCAGCTCATCTGGACAGAACTATGGCTACACCTTC. It specifies CASSSGQNYGYTF. The full variable domain, rest sourced from reference TRBV18 and TRBJ1-2, is NAGVMQNPRHLVRRRGQEARLRCSPMKGHSHVYWYRQLPEEGLKFMVYLQKENIIDESGMPKERFSAEFPKEGPSILRIQQVVRGDSAAYFCASSSGQNYGYTFGSGTRLTVV.

V and J are TRBV5-6 and TRBJ1-1, with 9 bases lining up with TRBD1. The CDR3 runs to 14 residues. J gave up 4 bases and V 5 bases, and 6 bases lay outside the gene matches. Germline V gene sequence: CDR1 SGHDT, CDR2 YYEEEE. The CDR3 loop is CASRKQGAVTEAFF. CDR3 coding DNA: TGTGCCAGCAGAAAACAGGGGGCGGTCACTGAAGCTTTCTTT. The entire variable domain, with the rest obtained from reference TRBV5-6 and TRBJ1-1, is as follows: DAGVTQSPTHLIKTRGQQVTLRCSPKSGHDTVSWYQQALGQGPQFIFQYYEEEERQRGNFPDRFSGHQFPNYSSELNVNALLLGDSALYLCASRKQGAVTEAFFGQGTRLTVV.

The rearrangement uses TRBV15 and TRBJ1-1; D is possibly TRBD1 (5 bases). CDR1 is LNHNV and CDR2 is YYDKDF in the germline V gene (reference sequence). The CDR3 extends over 14 amino acids. Deletions cut 4 bases from V and 3 bases from J, with 12 bases between. The CDR3 DNA reads as TGTGCCACCAGCAAACCTGGAGGGGACACTGAAGCTTTCTTT. It codes for CATSKPGGDTEAFF.

This chain connects TRBV6-1 to TRBJ1-1, with D perhaps TRBD1 (6 bases). CDR1 is MNHNS, CDR2 SASEGT, per germline. V lost 1 base and J 3 bases, leaving 9 bases between the germline ends. CDR3 length: 14 amino acids. CDR3 DNA sequence: TGTGCCAGCAGTGAAGAGGGGGAGTACACTGAAGCTTTCTTT. The encoded protein is CASSEEGEYTEAFF.